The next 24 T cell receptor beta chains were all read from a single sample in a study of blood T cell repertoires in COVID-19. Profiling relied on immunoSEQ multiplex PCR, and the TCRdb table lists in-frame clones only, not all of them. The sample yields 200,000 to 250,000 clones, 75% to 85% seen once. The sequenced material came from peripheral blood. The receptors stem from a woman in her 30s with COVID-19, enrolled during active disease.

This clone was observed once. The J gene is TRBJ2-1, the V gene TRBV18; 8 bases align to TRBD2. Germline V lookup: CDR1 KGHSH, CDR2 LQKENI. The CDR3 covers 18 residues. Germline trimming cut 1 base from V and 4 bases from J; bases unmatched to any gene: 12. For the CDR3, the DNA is TGTGCCAGCTCACCACAGTTTAACGGGAGGGCCCTATACAATGAGCAGTTCTTC. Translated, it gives CASSPQFNGRALYNEQFF.

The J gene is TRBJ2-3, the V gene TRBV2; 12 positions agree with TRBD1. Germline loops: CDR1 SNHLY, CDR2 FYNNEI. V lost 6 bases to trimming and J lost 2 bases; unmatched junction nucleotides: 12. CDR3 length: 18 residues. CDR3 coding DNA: TGTGCCAGCAGCCCCGGGACAGGGGGCCAGTACTCCACAGATACGCAGTATTTT. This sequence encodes CASSPGTGGQYSTDTQYF.

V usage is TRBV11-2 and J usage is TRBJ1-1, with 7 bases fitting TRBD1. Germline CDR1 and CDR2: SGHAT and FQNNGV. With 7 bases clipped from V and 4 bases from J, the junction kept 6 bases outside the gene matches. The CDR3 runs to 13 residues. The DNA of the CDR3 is TGTGCCAGCACCACCCCAGGGGGCACTGAAGCTTTCTTT. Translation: CASTTPGGTEAFF.

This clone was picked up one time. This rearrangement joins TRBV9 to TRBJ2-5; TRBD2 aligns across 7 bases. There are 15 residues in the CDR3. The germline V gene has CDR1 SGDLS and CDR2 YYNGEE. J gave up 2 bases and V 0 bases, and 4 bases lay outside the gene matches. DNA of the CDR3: TGTGCCAGCAGCGTAGATAATAGCGGGCAAGAGACCCAGTACTTC. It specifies CASSVDNSGQETQYF.

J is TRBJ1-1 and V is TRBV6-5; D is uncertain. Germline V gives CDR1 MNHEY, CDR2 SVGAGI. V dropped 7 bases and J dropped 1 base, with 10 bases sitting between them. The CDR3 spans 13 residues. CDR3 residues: CASNTLTNTEAFF. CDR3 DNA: TGTGCCAGCAACACCCTCACGAACACTGAAGCTTTCTTT.

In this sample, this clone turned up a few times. The CDR3 loop is CASSLVQQETQYF. CDR3 in DNA: TGTGCCAGCAGTTTGGTACAGCAAGAGACCCAGTACTTC. The V call is TRBV2, the J call TRBJ2-5; no clear D. This CDR3 is built from 13 residues. The germline V and J ends were trimmed by 5 bases and 2 bases, with 9 bases remaining between them. Germline V CDR1 and CDR2: SNHLY, FYNNEI.

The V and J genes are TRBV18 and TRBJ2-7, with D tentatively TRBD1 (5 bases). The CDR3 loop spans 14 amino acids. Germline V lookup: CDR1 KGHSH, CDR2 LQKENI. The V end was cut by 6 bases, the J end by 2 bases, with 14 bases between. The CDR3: CASSNGPRAYEQYF. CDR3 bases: TGTGCCAGCTCCAACGGCCCCAGGGCCTACGAGCAGTACTTC.

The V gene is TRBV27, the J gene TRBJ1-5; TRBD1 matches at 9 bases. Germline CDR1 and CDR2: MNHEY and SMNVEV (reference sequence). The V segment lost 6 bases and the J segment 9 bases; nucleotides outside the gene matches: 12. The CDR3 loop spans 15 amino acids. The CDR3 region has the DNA TGTGCCAGCAGCACCGGGACAGGGTCCTGGGGGCCCCAGCATTTT. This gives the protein CASSTGTGSWGPQHF.

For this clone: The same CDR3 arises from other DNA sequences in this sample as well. Here the CDR3 reads CASSLAGTPNTGELFF. CDR3 coding DNA: TGCGCCAGCAGCTTGGCCGGGACACCCAACACCGGGGAGCTGTTTTTT. V is TRBV5-1 and J is TRBJ2-2, with D maybe TRBD1 (6 bases). V was clipped by 0 bases and J by 2 bases, with 11 bases between them. Germline CDR1 and CDR2: SGHRS and YFSETQ. This CDR3 contains 16 residues.

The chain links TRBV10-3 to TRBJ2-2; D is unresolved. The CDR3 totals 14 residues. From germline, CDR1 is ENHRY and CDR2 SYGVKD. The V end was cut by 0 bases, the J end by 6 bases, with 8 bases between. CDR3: CAISESFEAGELFF. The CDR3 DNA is TGTGCCATCAGTGAGTCGTTTGAGGCCGGGGAGCTGTTTTTT.

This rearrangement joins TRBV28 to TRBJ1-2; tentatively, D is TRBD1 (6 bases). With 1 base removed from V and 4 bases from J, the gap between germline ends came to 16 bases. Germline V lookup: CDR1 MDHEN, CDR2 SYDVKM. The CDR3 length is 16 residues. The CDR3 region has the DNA TGTGCCAGCAGTTTATTTTCCAGGGGCGGGCTCTATGGCTACACCTTC. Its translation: CASSLFSRGGLYGYTF.

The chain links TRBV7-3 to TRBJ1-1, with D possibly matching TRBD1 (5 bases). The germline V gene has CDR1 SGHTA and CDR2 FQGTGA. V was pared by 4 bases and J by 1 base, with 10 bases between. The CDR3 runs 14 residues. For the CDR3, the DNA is TGTGCCAGCAGCTCTAACCAGGGGAACACTGAAGCTTTCTTT. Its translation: CASSSNQGNTEAFF. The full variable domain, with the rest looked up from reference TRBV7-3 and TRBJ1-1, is GAGVSQTPSNKVTEKGKYVELRCDPISGHTALYWYRQSLGQGPEFLIYFQGTGAADDSGLPNDRFFAVRPEGSVSTLKIQRTERGDSAVYLCASSSNQGNTEAFFGQGTRLTVV.

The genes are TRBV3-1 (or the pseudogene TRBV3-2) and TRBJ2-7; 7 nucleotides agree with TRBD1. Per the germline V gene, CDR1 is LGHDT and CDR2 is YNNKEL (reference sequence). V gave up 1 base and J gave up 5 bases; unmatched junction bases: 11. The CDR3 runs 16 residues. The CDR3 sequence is CASSQVLGQVQNEQYF. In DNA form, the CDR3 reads TGTGCCAGCAGCCAAGTGCTCGGACAGGTGCAGAACGAGCAGTACTTC.

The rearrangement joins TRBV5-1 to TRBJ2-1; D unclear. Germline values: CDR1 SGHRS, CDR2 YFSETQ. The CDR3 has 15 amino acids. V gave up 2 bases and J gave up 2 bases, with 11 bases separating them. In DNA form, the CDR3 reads TGCGCCAGCAGCTTATCGGCTAGAACCTACAATGAGCAGTTCTTC. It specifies CASSLSARTYNEQFF.

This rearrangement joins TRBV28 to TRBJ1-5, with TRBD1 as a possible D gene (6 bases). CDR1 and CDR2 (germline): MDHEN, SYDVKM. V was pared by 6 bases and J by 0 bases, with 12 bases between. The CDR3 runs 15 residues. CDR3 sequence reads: CASRRTAVSNQPQHF. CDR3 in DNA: TGTGCCAGCAGGAGGACAGCAGTTAGCAATCAGCCCCAGCATTTT.

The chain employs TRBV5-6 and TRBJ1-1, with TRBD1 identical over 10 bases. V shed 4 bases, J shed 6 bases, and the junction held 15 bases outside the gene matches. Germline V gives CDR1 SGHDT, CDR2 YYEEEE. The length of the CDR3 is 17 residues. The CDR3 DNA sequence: TGTGCCAGCAGCCACCGGGACAGGGGTCGGGGGGTCGCTGAAGCTTTCTTT. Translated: CASSHRDRGRGVAEAFF.

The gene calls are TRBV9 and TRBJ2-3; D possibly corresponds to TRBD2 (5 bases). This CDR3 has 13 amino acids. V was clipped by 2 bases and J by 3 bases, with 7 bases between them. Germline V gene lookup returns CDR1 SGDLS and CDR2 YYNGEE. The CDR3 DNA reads TGTGCCAGCAGCGTGTCGGGGACAGATACGCAGTATTTT. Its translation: CASSVSGTDTQYF.

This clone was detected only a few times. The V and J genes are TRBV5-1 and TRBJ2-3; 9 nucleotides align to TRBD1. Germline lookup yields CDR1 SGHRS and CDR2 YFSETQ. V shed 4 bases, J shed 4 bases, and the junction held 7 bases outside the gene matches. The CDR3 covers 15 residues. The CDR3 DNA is TGCGCCAGCAGCCTCGGGACAGGGATCGCAGATACGCAGTATTTT. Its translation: CASSLGTGIADTQYF.

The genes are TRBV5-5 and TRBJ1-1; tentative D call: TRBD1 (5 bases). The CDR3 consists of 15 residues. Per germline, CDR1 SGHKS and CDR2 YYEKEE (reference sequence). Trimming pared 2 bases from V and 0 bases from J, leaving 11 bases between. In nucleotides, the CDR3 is TGTGCCAGCAGCTTATACGGGGGGATGAACACTGAAGCTTTCTTT. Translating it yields CASSLYGGMNTEAFF.

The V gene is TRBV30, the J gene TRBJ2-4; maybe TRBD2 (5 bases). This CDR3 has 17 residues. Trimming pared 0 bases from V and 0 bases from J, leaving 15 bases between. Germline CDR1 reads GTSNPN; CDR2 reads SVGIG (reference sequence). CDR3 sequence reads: CAWSVRGQLLAKNIQYF. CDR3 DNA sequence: TGTGCCTGGAGTGTACGAGGGCAGCTCTTAGCCAAAAACATTCAGTACTTC.

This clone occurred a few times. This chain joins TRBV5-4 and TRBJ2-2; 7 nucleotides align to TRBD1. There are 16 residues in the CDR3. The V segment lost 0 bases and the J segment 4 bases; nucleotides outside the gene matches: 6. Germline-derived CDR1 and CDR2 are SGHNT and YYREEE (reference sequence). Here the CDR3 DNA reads TGTGCCAGCAGCTTGGTCGTAGGGGGCGGCACCGGGGAGCTGTTTTTT. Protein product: CASSLVVGGGTGELFF.

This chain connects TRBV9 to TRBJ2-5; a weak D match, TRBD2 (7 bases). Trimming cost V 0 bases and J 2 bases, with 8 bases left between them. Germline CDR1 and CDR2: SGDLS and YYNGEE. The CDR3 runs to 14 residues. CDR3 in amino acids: CASSVEGGQETQYF. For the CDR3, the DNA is TGTGCCAGCAGCGTAGAGGGGGGGCAAGAGACCCAGTACTTC.

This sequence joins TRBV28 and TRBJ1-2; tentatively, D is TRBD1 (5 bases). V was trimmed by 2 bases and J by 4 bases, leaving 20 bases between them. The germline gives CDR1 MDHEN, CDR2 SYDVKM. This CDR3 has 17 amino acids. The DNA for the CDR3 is TGTGCCAGCAGTTTAAAGGGCAGGGCGACGTTTCCCTATGGCTACACCTTC. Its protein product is CASSLKGRATFPYGYTF.

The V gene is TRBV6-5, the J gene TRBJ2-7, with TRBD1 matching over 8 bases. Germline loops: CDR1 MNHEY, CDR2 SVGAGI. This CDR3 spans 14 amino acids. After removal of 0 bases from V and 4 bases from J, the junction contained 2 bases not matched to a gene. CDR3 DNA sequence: TGTGCCAGCAGTTACTCTGACAGGGGTTACGAGCAGTACTTC. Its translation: CASSYSDRGYEQYF.